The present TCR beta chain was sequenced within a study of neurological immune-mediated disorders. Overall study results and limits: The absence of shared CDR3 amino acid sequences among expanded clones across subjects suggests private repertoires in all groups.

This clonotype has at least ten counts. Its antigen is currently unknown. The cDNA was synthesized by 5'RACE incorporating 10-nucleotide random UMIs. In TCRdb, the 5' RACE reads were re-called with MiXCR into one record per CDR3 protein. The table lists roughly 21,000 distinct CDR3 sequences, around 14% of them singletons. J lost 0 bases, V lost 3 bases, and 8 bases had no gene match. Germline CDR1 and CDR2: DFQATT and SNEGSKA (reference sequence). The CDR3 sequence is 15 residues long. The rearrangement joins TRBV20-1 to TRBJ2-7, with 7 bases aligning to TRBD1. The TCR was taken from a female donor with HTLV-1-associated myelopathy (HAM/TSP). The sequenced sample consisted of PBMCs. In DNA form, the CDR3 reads TGCAGTGCTAGCTGGACAGGCAAAAGCTCCTACGAGCAGTACTTC. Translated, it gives CSASWTGKSSYEQYF.